Here is one T cell receptor beta chain with its context. Using immunoSEQ multiplex PCR, the repertoire was profiled, and TCRdb retains in-frame clones only, with some absent. This sample has hundreds of thousands of clones; around 82% occur once, and the top ten carry around 7.4%. The sample comes from a study of Ad26.COV2.S vaccination and SARS-CoV-2 variants. The CDR3 is 14 residues long. The germline V and J ends were trimmed by 0 bases and 6 bases, with 9 bases remaining between them. CDR1 and CDR2 (germline): ENHRY, SYGVKD. Treatment noted: about 20 received Ad26.COV2.S at low or high dose, single or two shots; 5 received placebo; per-sample allocation not given. Samples analyzed were those drawn on day 63 after the first vaccine or placebo injection.

The TCR comes from a person aged 18 to 65 who received the Ad26.COV2.S COVID-19 vaccine or a placebo. This specimen consisted of peripheral blood, obtained in a trial of Ad26.COV2.S vaccine versus placebo. The chain has TRBV10-3 and TRBJ2-1, with D perhaps TRBD2 (6 bases). CDR3 residues: CAISESGRRNEQFF. DNA of the CDR3: TGTGCCATCAGTGAGTCAGGGAGGCGCAATGAGCAGTTCTTC.